These T cell receptor beta chains were read from a single sample in a study of molecular identifiers for immune sequencing clone quantification. TCRdb reprocessed the PCR reads via MiXCR and lists one record per CDR3 protein. Among some 590,000 distinct CDR3 sequences listed, approximately 24% were seen once. The specimen sequenced was naive CD8+ T cells from blood, with Jurkat cell RNA spiked in. Receptor source: a human donor in good health. Some libraries in this study had Jurkat cell RNA spiked in. CDR3s include the opening cysteine and the closing phenylalanine or tryptophan. The order of the fields is V gene, J gene, D gene, CDR3 protein. D genes are given only for firm matches.

>TRBV28|TRBJ2-7|NA
CASSVQSSYEQYF
>TRBV5-8|TRBJ1-1|NA
CASCSQGGFEGNEAFF
>TRBV4-1|TRBJ1-1|TRBD1
CASRDGTANTEAFF
>TRBV12-3/TRBV12-4|TRBJ2-1|TRBD1
CASSYPDRVAGGWVGNEQFF
>TRBV6-2/TRBV6-3|TRBJ1-5|NA
CASTWTGFAQPQHF
>TRBV4-2|TRBJ1-1|NA
CASSHVPDMMNTEAFF
>TRBV20-1|TRBJ1-3|NA
CSARGWDPTSTSRNTIYF
>TRBV9|TRBJ2-7|NA
CASSVGRGVYEQYF
>TRBV12-3/TRBV12-4|TRBJ1-5|TRBD1
CASSWTGMGSQPQHF
>TRBV6-1|TRBJ2-3|TRBD2
CASSATINIAGGLTDTQYF
>TRBV7-9|TRBJ2-1|NA
CASSLTFDEQFF
>TRBV28|TRBJ1-5|NA
CASSLFLSNQPQHF
>TRBV28|TRBJ1-4|TRBD1
CASSLWQGVAEKLFF
>TRBV19|TRBJ2-7|NA
CASSMGDEQYF
>TRBV29-1|TRBJ2-2|NA
CSVDDSRNGGYTGELFF
>TRBV6-5|TRBJ1-1|NA
CASSPNRVNEAFF
>TRBV7-6|TRBJ2-7|TRBD1
CASSGGQGIPYEQYF
>TRBV15|TRBJ2-7|NA
CATSRSGYYEQYF
>TRBV9|TRBJ2-5|NA
CASSVGGETQYF
>TRBV18|TRBJ1-1|TRBD1
CASSPWPGQLNEAFF
>TRBV7-2|TRBJ2-7|NA
CASRSASSYEQYF
>TRBV12-3/TRBV12-4|TRBJ1-4|NA
CASSSDGARLFF
>TRBV2|TRBJ1-5|NA
CASIVPPKQPQHF
>TRBV5-1|TRBJ2-3|NA
CASSWAGDVTDTQYF
>TRBV7-9|TRBJ2-7|TRBD1
CASSPAGTGGTYEQYF